One sample yielded the 32 T cell receptor beta chains listed below, sequenced in a study of CD8 T cells in Susac syndrome. With random hexamers, roughly 0.45 to 1 ug RNA was reverse transcribed. TCRdb re-called the immunoSEQ multiplex PCR reads through MiXCR, storing one row per CDR3 protein. The sample carries roughly 150,000 distinct CDR3 sequences, 90% to 95% recorded once. Source material: CD4+ T cells from PBMCs. All receptors derive from a human donor with Susac syndrome.

The V call is TRBV9, the J call TRBJ2-3, with TRBD2 identical over 7 bases. CDR3 length: 15 amino acids. After removal of 3 bases from V and 4 bases from J, the junction contained 8 bases not matched to a gene. The V gene's germline CDR1 is SGDLS and CDR2 YYNGEE. The CDR3: CASSAREGTADTQYF. The CDR3 region has the DNA TGTGCCAGCAGCGCGAGGGAGGGTACGGCAGATACGCAGTATTTT.

This CDR3 is CASSQGQVLFQPQHF. The CDR3 bases are TGTGCCAGCAGCCAGGGACAGGTACTATTTCAGCCCCAGCATTTT. The chain carries TRBV6-6 and TRBJ1-5, with TRBD1 matching over 8 bases. The germline V gene encodes CDR1 MNHNY and CDR2 SVGAGI (reference sequence). The CDR3 is made up of 15 amino acids. V lost 6 bases and J lost 6; bases outside the gene matches: 10.

This chain links TRBV12-3 or TRBV12-4 with TRBJ2-2; D ambiguous. The ends were cut back, 5 bases at V and 0 bases at J, with 4 bases in the middle. The CDR3 sequence is 13 residues long. CDR3 in amino acids: CASSDTNTGELFF. The DNA for the CDR3 is TGTGCCAGCAGTGATACGAACACCGGGGAGCTGTTTTTT.

The chain links TRBV29-1 to TRBJ1-1, with TRBD1 as a possible D gene (5 bases). Trimming shortened V by 7 bases and J by 1 base, and 10 bases separated the two germline ends. This CDR3 comprises 12 residues. Germline V gene lookup returns CDR1 SQVTM and CDR2 ANQGSEA. The CDR3 protein is CSARQTNTEAFF. DNA of the CDR3: TGCAGCGCCCGACAGACGAACACTGAAGCTTTCTTT.

This clonotype is a singleton in its sample. This chain links TRBV9 with TRBJ2-6; D assignment may be TRBD1 or TRBD2 (6 bases each). The CDR3 covers 14 residues. Germline assignment: CDR1 SGDLS and CDR2 YYNGEE. V lost 3 bases and J 5 bases, leaving 9 bases between the germline ends. The CDR3 DNA is TGTGCCAGCAGCGGAGGGGGGTGGGCCAACGTCCTGACTTTC. Its translation: CASSGGGWANVLTF. Looking up the rest from reference TRBV9 and TRBJ2-6 gives the full variable domain: DSGVTQTPKHLITATGQRVTLRCSPRSGDLSVYWYQQSLDQGLQFLIQYYNGEERAKGNILERFSAQQFPDLHSELNLSSLELGDSALYFCASSGGGWANVLTFGAGSRLTVL.

This chain uses TRBV12-3 or TRBV12-4 with TRBJ1-1; 7 bases fit TRBD1. The CDR3 totals 15 residues. V was pared by 4 bases and J by 2 bases, with 7 bases of the junction left unmatched. The CDR3 region has the DNA TGTGCCAGCAGTTCCTCAGGGGGGTTTAACACTGAAGCTTTCTTT. This sequence encodes CASSSSGGFNTEAFF.

The chain uses TRBV19 and TRBJ1-3, with 7 bases that match TRBD1. After removal of 8 bases from V and 2 bases from J, the junction contained 9 bases not matched to a gene. The CDR3 is made up of 15 amino acids. CDR1 LNHDA and CDR2 SQIVND come from the germline V gene (reference sequence). CDR3 sequence reads: CASGSTGLTGNTIYF. The DNA of the CDR3 is TGTGCCAGTGGATCGACAGGGCTTACTGGAAACACCATATATTTT.

This chain uses TRBV19 with TRBJ2-5; no firm D call. The CDR3 consists of 13 residues. Germline values: CDR1 LNHDA, CDR2 SQIVND (reference sequence). The V gene lost 5 bases and the J gene lost 2 bases, with 9 bases spanning the gap. The DNA for the CDR3 is TGTGCCAGTAGTTACAGCTTACAAGAGACCCAGTACTTC. Protein sequence: CASSYSLQETQYF.

This clonotype was seen a handful of times. The chain links TRBV6-6 to TRBJ1-6; D not certain. This CDR3 spans 12 amino acids. Germline CDR1 MNHNY, CDR2 SVGAGI (reference sequence). V was shortened by 0 bases and J by 9 bases, with 3 bases between the two germline ends. The DNA for the CDR3 is TGTGCCAGCAGTTACTCTGGTTCACCCCTCCACTTT. Residues: CASSYSGSPLHF.

The rearrangement links TRBV3-1 to TRBJ1-1, with D tentatively TRBD1 (6 bases). The CDR3 length is 14 residues. The ends were cut back, 4 bases at V and 3 bases at J, with 12 bases in the middle. Germline CDR1 LGHDT, CDR2 YNNKEL (reference sequence). CDR3 protein: CASSPPGVDTEAFF. The CDR3 DNA reads as TGTGCCAGCAGCCCCCCAGGGGTCGACACTGAAGCTTTCTTT. The complete variable domain, with remaining parts taken from reference TRBV3-1 and TRBJ1-1, reads DTAVSQTPKYLVTQMGNDKSIKCEQNLGHDTMYWYKQDSKKFLKIMFSYNNKELIINETVPNRFSPKSPDKAHLNLHINSLELGDSAVYFCASSPPGVDTEAFFGQGTRLTVV.

The rearrangement links TRBV30 to TRBJ1-2, with D maybe TRBD1 (5 bases). The ends were cut back, 2 bases at V and 3 bases at J, with 13 bases in the middle. The CDR3 loop spans 14 amino acids. From germline, CDR1 is GTSNPN and CDR2 SVGIG (reference sequence). CDR3 protein: CAWSTGEPYYGYTF. The CDR3 DNA sequence: TGTGCCTGGAGTACGGGGGAACCCTACTATGGCTACACCTTC.

The chain joins TRBV2 to TRBJ2-5; 8 bases are shared with TRBD1. The CDR3 has 13 amino acids. V lost 6 bases, J lost 9 bases, and 9 bases stayed unmatched. CDR1 and CDR2 from the germline V gene are SNHLY and FYNNEI. The CDR3 protein is CASRGTPTGAQYF. As DNA, the CDR3 is TGTGCCAGCAGAGGTACACCGACAGGGGCCCAGTACTTC.

This chain links TRBV6-6 with TRBJ2-7, with D perhaps TRBD2 (5 bases). The CDR3 totals 14 residues. V was trimmed by 1 base and J by 7 bases, leaving 14 bases between them. Germline V gene lookup returns CDR1 MNHNY and CDR2 SVGAGI (reference sequence). Written as DNA, the CDR3 is TGTGCCAGCAGTTACTTCGGCACAGAGCGGGAGCAGTACTTC. Protein: CASSYFGTEREQYF.

V and J are TRBV9 and TRBJ2-7, with a possible D match to TRBD2 (5 bases). This CDR3 contains 14 residues. V shed 0 bases and J shed 0 bases, with 7 bases lying between them. Germline-derived CDR1 and CDR2 are SGDLS and YYNGEE. The CDR3 DNA is TGTGCCAGCAGCGTAGGAGGGAGCTCCTACGAGCAGTACTTC. Translating gives CASSVGGSSYEQYF.

V and J are TRBV29-1 and TRBJ1-1; D is ambiguous. Trimming took off 4 bases at V and 3 bases at J, with 12 bases between the two ends. The CDR3 has 13 amino acids. Germline CDR1 SQVTM, CDR2 ANQGSEA. The CDR3 region is CSVVRRSDTEAFF. CDR3 nucleotide sequence: TGCAGCGTTGTGCGACGGTCTGACACTGAAGCTTTCTTT.

The V and J genes are TRBV7-8 and TRBJ2-1, with 12 bases matching TRBD1. V gave up 5 bases and J gave up 6 bases; unmatched junction bases: 8. CDR3 length: 16 residues. Germline V gene sequence: CDR1 SGHVS, CDR2 FQNEAQ. CDR3 nucleotides: TGTGCCAGCAGCCGCCCCGGGACAGGGGGCTTCAATGAGCAGTTCTTC. Residues: CASSRPGTGGFNEQFF.

This chain joins TRBV7-3 and TRBJ2-7; 8 nucleotides line up with TRBD2. CDR1 SGHTA and CDR2 FQGTGA come from the germline V gene. V gave up 4 bases and J gave up 6 bases; unmatched junction bases: 8. There are 14 residues in the CDR3. CDR3 in amino acids: CASSSSGGPGEQYF. For the CDR3, the DNA is TGTGCCAGCAGCTCTTCGGGGGGGCCCGGCGAGCAGTACTTC.

J is TRBJ1-4 and V is TRBV6-6; maybe TRBD1 (5 bases). The CDR3 sequence is 15 residues long. The germline gives CDR1 MNHNY, CDR2 SVGAGI (reference sequence). Trimming removed 0 bases from V and 7 bases from J, with 12 bases in between. For the CDR3, the DNA is TGTGCCAGCAGTTACTCTGGGGGTTCAAGTGAAAAACTGTTTTTT. Amino acids: CASSYSGGSSEKLFF.

V and J are TRBV5-1 and TRBJ2-2; D perhaps matches TRBD1 (6 bases). Germline V gene lookup returns CDR1 SGHRS and CDR2 YFSETQ. Trimming shortened V by 4 bases and J by 4 bases, and 8 bases separated the two germline ends. This CDR3 comprises 13 residues. CDR3 coding DNA: TGCGCCAGCAGCCGGGACACCACCGGGGAGCTGTTTTTT. It yields the protein CASSRDTTGELFF.

Concerning this clonotype: Compared with germline, one end of the junction differs, possibly owing to a read error. The chain links TRBV12-3 or TRBV12-4 to TRBJ2-3, with 14 bases that match TRBD2. The CDR3 loop spans 16 amino acids. For the CDR3, the DNA is TGTGCCAGCAGTTTGGGACTAGCGGGGGTTACAGATACGCAGTTTTTT. Translating gives CASSLGLAGVTDTQFF.

A single count supports this clonotype. The chain employs TRBV7-3 and TRBJ2-5, with D perhaps TRBD2 (7 bases). Trimming pared 5 bases from V and 5 bases from J, leaving 15 bases between. The V gene's germline CDR1 is SGHTA and CDR2 FQGTGA. This CDR3 contains 14 residues. The CDR3 nucleotides are TGTGCCAGCAGCACCGGACTAGGGGGGGAGACCCAGTACTTC. Protein product: CASSTGLGGETQYF.

The chain combines TRBV10-3 with TRBJ2-7, with D uncertain. The CDR3 is 12 residues long. Trimming left V 7 bases short and J 1 base short, with 8 bases between. Germline V CDR1 and CDR2: ENHRY, SYGVKD. The chain's CDR3 is CAIKGISYEQYF. The CDR3 nucleotides are TGTGCCATCAAGGGCATTTCCTACGAGCAGTACTTC.

This clonotype was seen only once. The V and J genes are TRBV9 and TRBJ1-6, with 10 bases identical to TRBD1. Germline CDR1 and CDR2: SGDLS and YYNGEE. V gave up 0 bases and J gave up 7 bases; unmatched junction bases: 1. The CDR3 totals 15 residues. CDR3 loop: CASSVGTGGNSPLHF. Written as DNA, the CDR3 is TGTGCCAGCAGCGTAGGGACAGGGGGAAATTCACCCCTCCACTTT.

The chain recombines TRBV12-3 or TRBV12-4 with TRBJ2-7; D unclear. CDR3 length: 11 amino acids. V lost 6 bases to trimming and J lost 2 bases, with 5 bases between them. DNA for the CDR3: TGTGCCAGCAGCACTACCTACGAGCAGTACTTC. Its translation: CASSTTYEQYF.

The chain links TRBV6-6 to TRBJ2-1, with D possibly TRBD2 on 6 matching bases. The CDR3 covers 14 residues. Germline V gives CDR1 MNHNY, CDR2 SVGAGI (reference sequence). Trimming took 6 bases from V and 9 from J, leaving 18 bases between them. The CDR3 loop reads CASSPTRGGGEQFF. The CDR3 nucleotides read TGTGCCAGCAGCCCCACGCGGGGAGGTGGTGAGCAGTTCTTC.

V gene TRBV4-3 combines with J gene TRBJ1-1, with no clear D. Germline V gene data show CDR1 as LGHNA and CDR2 as YSLEER. V was clipped by 1 base and J by 4 bases, with 22 bases between them. The CDR3 has 18 amino acids. CDR3 in amino acids: CASSQGWALEMVSTEAFF. The CDR3 DNA reads as TGCGCCAGCAGCCAAGGATGGGCCTTGGAAATGGTGTCCACTGAAGCTTTCTTT.

This clonotype was seen a few times. Here the CDR3 reads CSVALGQGAGEQYF. As DNA, the CDR3 is TGCAGCGTTGCTTTGGGACAGGGGGCGGGGGAGCAGTACTTC. V usage is TRBV29-1 and J usage is TRBJ2-7; TRBD1 agrees at 12 bases. J gave up 7 bases and V 4 bases, and 8 bases lay outside the gene matches. Per the germline V gene, CDR1 is SQVTM and CDR2 is ANQGSEA. The CDR3 covers 14 residues.

CDR3 DNA: TGTGCCAGCAGTGAAAGTGGGGGACTAGCGCCCCTGCGACAAGAGACCCAGTACTTC. Its translation: CASSESGGLAPLRQETQYF. The rearrangement uses TRBV2 and TRBJ2-5; 10 bases align to TRBD2. The CDR3 covers 19 residues. CDR1 SNHLY and CDR2 FYNNEI come from the germline V gene. V lost 2 bases to trimming and J lost 2 bases; unmatched junction nucleotides: 14.

This rearrangement joins TRBV6-5 to TRBJ1-2, with D tentatively TRBD1 (6 bases). The germline V gene has CDR1 MNHEY and CDR2 SVGAGI. The V gene lost 8 bases and the J gene lost 4 bases, with 14 bases spanning the gap. The CDR3 consists of 13 residues. In DNA form, the CDR3 reads TGTGCCAGCGGACAGACAGGTTCCTATGGCTACACCTTC. Its translation is CASGQTGSYGYTF.

The count of this clonotype is one. CDR3 protein: CASSQETTGGLQETQYF. The CDR3 DNA reads TGTGCCAGCAGCCAAGAGACGACAGGGGGGTTGCAAGAGACCCAGTACTTC. The chain joins TRBV4-2 to TRBJ2-5; TRBD1 agrees at 9 bases. V lost 0 bases, J lost 2 bases, and 7 bases stayed unmatched. The germline V gene has CDR1 LGHNA and CDR2 YNFKEQ. There are 17 residues in the CDR3.

This chain joins TRBV29-1 and TRBJ1-1, with 11 bases aligning to TRBD1. Germline trimming cut 8 bases from V and 6 bases from J; bases unmatched to any gene: 8. The CDR3 sequence is 13 residues long. Germline V gene data show CDR1 as SQVTM and CDR2 as ANQGSEA. The CDR3 region has the DNA TGCAGCTTCAGGACAGGGGGCGCGGCTGAAGCTTTCTTT. Protein sequence: CSFRTGGAAEAFF.

This rearrangement joins TRBV5-6 to TRBJ1-4; maybe TRBD1 (6 bases). This CDR3 comprises 15 residues. V was shortened by 4 bases and J by 8 bases, with 18 bases between the two germline ends. Germline-derived CDR1 and CDR2 are SGHDT and YYEEEE. CDR3 protein: CASSARQAAGEKLFF. The CDR3 nucleotides are TGTGCCAGCAGCGCCAGACAGGCGGCGGGGGAAAAACTGTTTTTT.